These 15 T cell receptor beta chains originate from one sample sequenced in a study of vaccination effects on CD4 cells after COVID-19. A roughly 10-day culture period preceded the isolation of CD4+ T cells. The vaccine given was either BNT162b2 or mRNA-1273, in two doses. The repertoire was sequenced with immunoSEQ multiplex PCR; TCRdb's copy has only in-frame clones and lacks some. The repertoire holds about 57,000 clones, about four fifths seen once, with about 4.6% in the top ten. Their cognate antigens are unknown. Sequenced here: CD4+ T cells from PBMCs cultured without peptide, sampled after COVID-19 vaccination. The origin of the receptors is a human donor who received a COVID-19 vaccine.

V is TRBV2 and J is TRBJ2-7, with 8 nucleotides matching TRBD1. The CDR3 loop spans 12 amino acids. The germline V gene encodes CDR1 SNHLY and CDR2 FYNNEI. V lost 5 bases, J lost 6 bases, and 3 bases stayed unmatched. This CDR3 is CASSPGGGEQYF. The CDR3 DNA reads as TGTGCCAGCAGTCCAGGGGGCGGCGAGCAGTACTTC.

This clone occurred once. This chain joins TRBV9 and TRBJ2-5; 10 bases are a match to TRBD2. With V trimmed by 4 bases and J by 5 bases, 2 bases remained unmatched. This CDR3 is 13 amino acids long. Germline loops: CDR1 SGDLS, CDR2 YYNGEE. The CDR3 nucleotides are TGTGCCAGCAGCAGACTAGCGGGTGAGACCCAGTACTTC. Translation: CASSRLAGETQYF. Based on the CDR3 plus reference TRBV9 and TRBJ2-5, the full variable domain is DSGVTQTPKHLITATGQRVTLRCSPRSGDLSVYWYQQSLDQGLQFLIQYYNGEERAKGNILERFSAQQFPDLHSELNLSSLELGDSALYFCASSRLAGETQYFGPGTRLLVL.

V and J are TRBV7-3 and TRBJ1-1; D is perhaps TRBD1 (6 bases). The CDR3 loop spans 14 amino acids. Trimming shortened V by 2 bases and J by 2 bases, and 9 bases separated the two germline ends. The germline V gene has CDR1 SGHTA and CDR2 FQGTGA. CDR3 nucleotides: TGTGCCAGCAGCTTAGGCAGGGGCAACACTGAAGCTTTCTTT. It translates to CASSLGRGNTEAFF.

In this sample, this clone turned up a few times. The chain couples TRBV2 to TRBJ1-1; D is ambiguous. Trimming left V 7 bases short and J 1 base short, with 10 bases between. This CDR3 has 13 amino acids. The germline CDR1 and CDR2 sequences are SNHLY and FYNNEI. The CDR3 protein is CASTNSGNTEAFF. In DNA, the CDR3 is TGTGCCAGCACGAACTCAGGGAACACTGAAGCTTTCTTT. Looking up the rest from reference TRBV2 and TRBJ1-1 gives the full variable domain: EPEVTQTPSHQVTQMGQEVILRCVPISNHLYFYWYRQILGQKVEFLVSFYNNEISEKSEIFDDQFSVERPDGSNFTLKIRSTKLEDSAMYFCASTNSGNTEAFFGQGTRLTVV.

This rearrangement joins TRBV19 to TRBJ1-2; D possibly corresponds to TRBD1 (6 bases). Germline V gives CDR1 LNHDA, CDR2 SQIVND (reference sequence). This CDR3 spans 15 amino acids. The ends were cut back, 2 bases at V and 4 bases at J, with 14 bases in the middle. In nucleotides, the CDR3 is TGTGCCAGTAGTATAAGACCAGGGGTGCGCTATGGCTACACCTTC. It translates to CASSIRPGVRYGYTF.

This clone has just one count. This chain links TRBV7-9 with TRBJ2-1, with 11 nucleotides matching TRBD2. V gave up 5 bases and J gave up 9 bases; unmatched junction bases: 9. CDR1 and CDR2 from the germline V gene are SEHNR and FQNEAQ (reference sequence). The CDR3 consists of 15 residues. The CDR3 reads CASSPGLAGSGEQFF. CDR3 nucleotides: TGTGCCAGCAGCCCAGGACTAGCGGGTTCGGGTGAGCAGTTCTTC.

The V gene is TRBV27, the J gene TRBJ1-6; TRBD1 is a possible D gene (5 bases). Germline V gene lookup returns CDR1 MNHEY and CDR2 SMNVEV (reference sequence). There are 15 residues in the CDR3. V gave up 3 bases and J gave up 6 bases, with 12 bases separating them. The CDR3 DNA sequence: TGTGCCAGCAGTTTGGGGACGGGACTTAATTCACCCCTCCACTTT. This codes for CASSLGTGLNSPLHF.

The table lists this clone with a count of one. The chain couples TRBV6-5 to TRBJ1-1, with a tentative D call TRBD1 (5 bases). Per germline, CDR1 MNHEY and CDR2 SVGAGI. Trimming left V 6 bases short and J 1 base short, with 12 bases between. The CDR3 length is 14 residues. The CDR3 DNA sequence: TGTGCCAGCAGGGCCGGGACGGCGAACACTGAAGCTTTCTTT. Amino acids: CASRAGTANTEAFF.

This clone was found once. The rearrangement uses TRBV6-5 and TRBJ2-3; D unresolved. V lost 7 bases and J lost 6, with 14 bases in between. The CDR3 spans 13 residues. Germline V gene data show CDR1 as MNHEY and CDR2 as SVGAGI. CDR3 DNA sequence: TGTGCCAGCACCGTGCCAGGATGGGATACGCAGTATTTT. Its protein product is CASTVPGWDTQYF.

The rearrangement joins TRBV21-1 to TRBJ2-2; TRBD1 is taken as the D call from the table, unchecked against the DNA. TRBV21-1 is designated a pseudogene. This CDR3 region has 17 residues. This CDR3 reads CASRPPGDRVTTGELFF. DNA of the CDR3: TGTGCCAGCAGACCCCCGGGGGACAGGGTGACCACCGGGGAGCTGTTTTTT.

The CDR3 region is CASSLGSVGNSPLHF. In DNA form, the CDR3 reads TGTGCCAGTAGTCTCGGGAGCGTGGGTAATTCACCCCTCCACTTT. This chain connects TRBV19 to TRBJ1-6; D gene uncertain. The CDR3 is made up of 15 amino acids. Germline values: CDR1 LNHDA, CDR2 SQIVND (reference sequence). V shed 5 bases and J shed 6 bases, with 14 bases lying between them.

This clone has just a few counts. The genes are TRBV4-2 and TRBJ1-1; D may be TRBD1 (5 bases). V lost 1 base and J 5 bases, leaving 11 bases between the germline ends. The CDR3 has 14 residues. Per germline, CDR1 LGHNA and CDR2 YNFKEQ. The CDR3 is CASSQAGARTEAFF. CDR3 bases: TGTGCCAGCAGCCAAGCCGGGGCAAGAACTGAAGCTTTCTTT.

This chain joins TRBV30 and TRBJ1-1, with D possibly being TRBD1 (5 bases). Germline lookup yields CDR1 GTSNPN and CDR2 SVGIG (reference sequence). Trimming took off 4 bases at V and 2 bases at J, with 17 bases between the two ends. The CDR3 is 15 amino acids. The DNA of the CDR3 is TGTGCCTGGAAGGCGGGGACTATCCTCAACACTGAAGCTTTCTTT. Translated, it gives CAWKAGTILNTEAFF. The variable domain in full, with the rest retrieved from reference TRBV30 and TRBJ1-1, is SQTIHQWPATLVQPVGSPLSLECTVEGTSNPNLYWYRQAAGRGLQLLFYSVGIGQISSEVPQNLSASRPQDRQFILSSKKLLLSDSGFYLCAWKAGTILNTEAFFGQGTRLTVV.

This clone was counted a few times. An end of the junction does not agree with germline; a read error may underlie this. The rearrangement joins TRBV28 to TRBJ2-1; D unclear. This CDR3 has 11 amino acids. In germline, CDR1 is MDHEN, CDR2 SYDVKM. CDR3 sequence (DNA): TGTGCCAGCAGTTCCAATTTCACTCCGGTCTTC. This gives the protein CASSSNFTPVF.

Only one count was recorded for this clone. The gene calls are TRBV7-2 and TRBJ1-6; D is perhaps TRBD1 (6 bases). The germline CDR1 and CDR2 sequences are SGHTA and FQGNSA. This CDR3 has 14 amino acids. V was cut by 4 bases and J by 10 bases, with 14 bases left in between. The CDR3 sequence: CASSSYRVGSPLHF. CDR3 DNA: TGTGCCAGCAGCTCTTACAGGGTAGGGTCACCCCTCCACTTT.